Listed here is a single T cell receptor beta chain. The entry originates in a study of blood T cell repertoires in COVID-19. Study-wide context: Whether acute or convalescent, the COVID-19 samples came from the United States, Italy and Spain. Sample material is recorded as cDNA or gDNA derived from T cells, B-cell-depleted T cells, or PBMCs.

Per the authors' pipeline: Cell counts per sample came from amplifying reference gene primers. Libraries were prepared by immunoSEQ multiplex PCR; TCRdb keeps only in-frame clonotypes and omits some of them. The DNA was the basis for D and trimming; V, J and clone size are from that table. The repertoire consists of 20,000 or so clones, with about 89% occurring once and the leading ten covering about 5.2%. V shed 3 bases, J shed 3 bases, and the junction held 10 bases outside the gene matches. The CDR3 loop spans 16 amino acids. The germline gives CDR1 LGHNA, CDR2 YSLEER. This receptor was obtained from a man aged 45-65 years with active COVID-19. The gene calls are TRBV4-3 and TRBJ1-2; 7 bases map to TRBD1. The sequenced sample was peripheral blood. For the CDR3, the DNA is TGCGCCAGCAGCCAGGGGGTACAGGGGTTTTACTATGGCTACACCTTC. Protein product: CASSQGVQGFYYGYTF.